The rows below give T cell receptor beta chains drawn from one sample of a study of blood T cell repertoires in COVID-19. Sequencing used immunoSEQ multiplex PCR; TCRdb keeps in-frame clones, though not all of them. Among nearly 350,000 clones, around four fifths were seen once, and the ten largest hold about 2.7%. Material for sequencing was peripheral blood. These receptors were collected from a man aged 25-45 years with active or convalescent COVID-19. Both conserved end residues are part of each CDR3.

j_gene,v_gene,CDR3aa
TRBJ2-7,TRBV11-3,CASSPRTSGGEQYF
TRBJ2-7,TRBV5-1,CASSPAGTGGAEQYF
TRBJ2-1,TRBV24-1,CATSVGHEQFF
TRBJ1-2,TRBV3-1/TRBV3-2,CASSPRETYYGYTF
TRBJ1-4,TRBV9,CASSVGSATNEKLFF
TRBJ2-7,TRBV13,CASSTPGQGIREQYF
TRBJ2-3,TRBV5-4,CASSRTSGADTQYF
TRBJ1-2,TRBV30,CACPLNYGYTF
TRBJ2-5,TRBV2,CASSGGGLQETQYF
TRBJ2-5,TRBV7-2,CASSSQRGRQETQYF
TRBJ1-5,TRBV28,CASLGPLRNQPQHF
TRBJ1-5,TRBV6-4,CASSAEVSGQPQHF
TRBJ1-5,TRBV28,CASSSLWRQGYSNQPQHF
TRBJ2-2,TRBV28,CASNARVLSDTGELFF
TRBJ1-4,TRBV12-2,CASRLPQGGSLEKLFF
TRBJ2-7,TRBV4-2,CASSQDTTETTYEQYF
TRBJ2-5,TRBV30,CACRELQETQYF
TRBJ1-4,TRBV5-1,CASSFRGRANEKLFF
TRBJ1-2,TRBV5-1,CASSGQGIGYGYTF
TRBJ2-1,TRBV18,CASSPGPGSYNEQFF
TRBJ2-5,TRBV9,CASSVSGVRQETQYF
TRBJ2-2,TRBV9,CASSVDPGSNTGELFF
TRBJ2-4,TRBV28,CASSLKARGLIQYF
TRBJ2-7,TRBV7-8,CASSYSQPYEQYF
TRBJ2-3,TRBV18,CASSPLGRGGTDTQYF
TRBJ2-3,TRBV4-3,CASSQEGGPSTDTQYF
TRBJ2-3,TRBV7-2,CASSLRGGSTDTQYF
TRBJ1-6,TRBV5-5,CASTVRGRSYNSPLHF
TRBJ1-5,TRBV6-5,CASGELLNQPQHF
TRBJ1-2,TRBV7-3,CASSLRPGATYGYTF
TRBJ2-1,TRBV28,CASSFRGSGRHNEQFF
TRBJ1-4,TRBV4-1,CASSQKMGTQGINEKLFF
TRBJ2-7,TRBV3-1/TRBV3-2,CASSQDVVGGAYEQYF
TRBJ2-1,TRBV4-1,CASSLLMSSYNEQFF
TRBJ2-7,TRBV20-1,CSASSSGRVTYEQYF
TRBJ2-1,TRBV27,CASSFLSGNNNEQFF
TRBJ2-5,TRBV19,CASSEAGTQQETQYF
TRBJ2-6,TRBV5-1,CASSLEGPGANVLTF
TRBJ2-3,TRBV5-1,CASSLELAGPRDTQYF
TRBJ2-1,TRBV28,CASSFPGLEGEQFF
TRBJ2-3,TRBV7-2,CASSLASGAPGDTQYF